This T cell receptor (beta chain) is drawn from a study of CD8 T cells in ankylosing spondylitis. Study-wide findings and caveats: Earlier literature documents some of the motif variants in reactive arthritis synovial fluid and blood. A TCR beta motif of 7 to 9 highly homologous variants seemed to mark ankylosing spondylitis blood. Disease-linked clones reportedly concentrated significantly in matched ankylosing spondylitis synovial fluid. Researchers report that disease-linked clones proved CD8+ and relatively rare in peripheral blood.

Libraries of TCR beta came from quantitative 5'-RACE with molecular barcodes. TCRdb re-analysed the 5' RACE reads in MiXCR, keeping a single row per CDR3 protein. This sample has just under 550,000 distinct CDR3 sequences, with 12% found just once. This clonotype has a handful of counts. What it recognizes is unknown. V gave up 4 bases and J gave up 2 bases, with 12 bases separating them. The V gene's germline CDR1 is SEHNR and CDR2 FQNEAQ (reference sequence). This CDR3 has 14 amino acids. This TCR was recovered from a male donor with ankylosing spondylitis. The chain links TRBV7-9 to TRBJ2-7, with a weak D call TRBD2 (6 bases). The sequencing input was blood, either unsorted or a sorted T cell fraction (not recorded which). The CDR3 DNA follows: TGTGCCAGCAGCTGGGCAGGAGGGCCCTACGAGCAGTACTTC. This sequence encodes CASSWAGGPYEQYF.